A selection of T cell receptor beta chains follows, all from one sample in a study of cytomegalovirus exposure and HLA in healthy donors. Data came from immunoSEQ multiplex PCR; TCRdb stores just in-frame clones and leaves some out. The sample yields about 150,000 clones, around 80% seen once. Sequencing was carried out using PBMCs. The source is a woman younger than 45 in good health and CMV-seropositive. The CDR3 runs from the conserved cysteine through the conserved F or W. A D gene is named only where the DNA matches it firmly. The size field is filled for only some rows; it gives once, few, many or a size class.

V: TRBV5-6; J: TRBJ2-7; size: .; D: .; CDR3: CASSLIEEQYF; DNA: TGTGCCAGCAGCTTGATAGAGGAGCAGTACTTC
V: TRBV4-2; J: TRBJ2-1; size: .; D: .; CDR3: CASSSRGPSYNEQFF; DNA: TGTGCCAGCAGCTCGCGCGGGCCCTCCTACAATGAGCAGTTCTTC
V: TRBV28; J: TRBJ1-2; size: .; D: .; CDR3: CASSPSYGYTF; DNA: TGTGCCAGCAGCCCCTCGTATGGCTACACCTTC
V: TRBV15; J: TRBJ1-2; size: .; D: .; CDR3: CATSSVGGARANYGYTF; DNA: TGTGCCACCAGCTCAGTTGGGGGGGCCAGAGCTAACTATGGCTACACCTTC
V: TRBV7-8; J: TRBJ1-1; size: .; D: .; CDR3: CASSLDSHNTEAFF; DNA: TGTGCCAGCAGCTTAGACTCCCACAACACTGAAGCTTTCTTT
V: TRBV4-1; J: TRBJ1-1; size: .; D: TRBD1; CDR3: CASSPRDRDTEAFF; DNA: TGCGCCAGCAGCCCCCGGGACAGGGACACTGAAGCTTTCTTT
V: TRBV7-6; J: TRBJ2-7; size: few; D: .; CDR3: CASSLGARGYEQYF; DNA: TGTGCCAGCAGCTTAGGGGCTAGGGGCTACGAGCAGTACTTC
V: TRBV15; J: TRBJ2-5; size: .; D: TRBD1; CDR3: CATGQVQETQYF; DNA: TGTGCCACCGGACAGGTCCAAGAGACCCAGTACTTC
V: TRBV4-3; J: TRBJ2-7; size: .; D: .; CDR3: CASSPSLGDYEQYF; DNA: TGCGCCAGCAGCCCTTCTCTAGGGGACTACGAGCAGTACTTC
V: TRBV9; J: TRBJ2-6; size: few; D: .; CDR3: CASSAPPANVLTF; DNA: TGTGCCAGCAGCGCTCCCCCGGCCAACGTCCTGACTTTC
V: TRBV5-1; J: TRBJ2-1; size: .; D: .; CDR3: CASSAEGEWAYNEQFF; DNA: TGCGCCAGCAGCGCCGAGGGGGAATGGGCCTACAATGAGCAGTTCTTC
V: TRBV5-1; J: TRBJ2-1; size: .; D: .; CDR3: CASSLQQRQVSGEQFF; DNA: TGCGCCAGCAGCCTTCAACAAAGGCAGGTATCAGGGGAGCAGTTCTTC
V: TRBV19; J: TRBJ1-1; size: .; D: TRBD1; CDR3: CASSPRQGAGEAFF; DNA: TGTGCCAGTAGTCCCCGACAGGGGGCGGGTGAAGCTTTCTTT
V: TRBV28; J: TRBJ1-5; size: .; D: TRBD1; CDR3: CASRSGTDQPQHF; DNA: TGTGCCAGTAGGTCCGGGACAGATCAGCCCCAGCATTTT
V: TRBV5-1; J: TRBJ2-2; size: .; D: TRBD2; CDR3: CASSATSDTNTGELFF; DNA: TGCGCCAGCAGTGCGACTAGCGACACAAACACCGGGGAGCTGTTTTTT
V: TRBV19; J: TRBJ2-1; size: .; D: TRBD1; CDR3: CASTQGEAYNEQFF; DNA: TGTGCCAGTACGCAGGGGGAAGCCTACAATGAGCAGTTCTTC
V: TRBV27; J: TRBJ2-1; size: .; D: .; CDR3: CASSLPGYNEQFF; DNA: TGTGCCAGCAGTTTACCGGGGTATAATGAGCAGTTCTTC